Presented here are 7 T cell receptor beta chains from one specimen sequenced in a study of T-cell memory formation after mild COVID-19. TCRdb independently ran MiXCR on the 5' RACE reads; one entry per CDR3 protein. The sample has fewer than 350,000 distinct CDR3 sequences, about 20% seen once. What was sequenced was PBMCs or a T cell subset sorted from them (not recorded which). These receptor sequences come from a man between 18 and 35 years old who had mild COVID-19 (a few samples of this study predate the infection). Cell type and time point are not known.

In this sample, this clonotype turned up a few times. The chain links TRBV6-5 to TRBJ2-5, with 8 bases lining up with TRBD1. Germline V lookup: CDR1 MNHEY, CDR2 SVGAGI. Trimming removed 6 bases from V and 3 bases from J; junction bases left unmatched: 6. CDR3 length equals 14 residues. This chain's CDR3 is CASSTDREEETQYF. For the CDR3, the DNA is TGTGCCAGCAGCACGGACAGGGAGGAAGAGACCCAGTACTTC.

The sample holds a few counts of this clonotype. The V call is TRBV2, the J call TRBJ2-3; D not certain. The germline CDR1 and CDR2 sequences are SNHLY and FYNNEI. V was trimmed by 5 bases and J by 1 base, leaving 7 bases between them. The CDR3 spans 13 residues. CDR3 sequence: CASSWVGTDTQYF. The DNA for the CDR3 is TGTGCCAGCAGTTGGGTCGGCACAGATACGCAGTATTTT.

This clonotype was counted between two and nine times. This chain links TRBV7-2 with TRBJ2-1, with TRBD2 matching over 12 bases. Germline V gene data show CDR1 as SGHTA and CDR2 as FQGNSA. The V segment lost 3 bases and the J segment 14 bases; nucleotides outside the gene matches: 11. The CDR3 consists of 15 residues. Written as DNA, the CDR3 is TGTGCCAGCAGCTTGGCTAGCGGGGGGGCGTTCGAGAAGTTCTTC. This sequence encodes CASSLASGGAFEKFF.

The V and J genes are TRBV4-1 and TRBJ2-1; D could derive from TRBD1 or TRBD2 (6 bases each). This CDR3 has 14 amino acids. V was cut by 6 bases and J by 9 bases, with 18 bases left in between. From germline, CDR1 is MGHRA and CDR2 YSYEKL. CDR3: CASSRGGPTAEQFF. CDR3 bases: TGCGCCAGCAGTCGAGGGGGGCCGACAGCTGAGCAGTTCTTC.

The chain carries TRBV28 and TRBJ1-1, with TRBD1 matching over 8 bases. This CDR3 contains 13 residues. Trimming cost V 8 bases and J 1 base; bases outside gene matches: 3. Germline loops: CDR1 MDHEN, CDR2 SYDVKM. The CDR3: CASPGQGNTEAFF. DNA of the CDR3: TGTGCCAGCCCTGGACAGGGGAACACTGAAGCTTTCTTT.

This clonotype was seen repeatedly, ten times or more. The V call is TRBV21-1, the J call TRBJ1-1; whether TRBD1, the table's D call, matches the DNA was not checked. TRBV21-1 is annotated as a pseudogene. CDR3 length equals 14 residues. CDR3 loop: CASIRTGFGTEAFF. The CDR3 DNA reads TGTGCCAGCATCCGGACAGGTTTTGGGACTGAAGCTTTCTTT.

V is TRBV5-1 and J is TRBJ1-4; tentatively, D is TRBD1 (6 bases). Trimming took off 0 bases at V and 8 bases at J, with 11 bases between the two ends. The V gene's germline CDR1 is SGHRS and CDR2 YFSETQ. The CDR3 length is 14 residues. The CDR3 here is CASSLGGAQEKLFF. The CDR3 nucleotides are TGCGCCAGCAGCTTGGGGGGGGCCCAGGAAAAACTGTTTTTT.